This TCR beta chain was identified in a study of T cell responses to AZD1222 COVID-19 vaccine. Germline values: CDR1 LNHNV, CDR2 YYDKDF (reference sequence). The length of the CDR3 is 13 residues. V lost 3 bases to trimming and J lost 9 bases, with 12 bases between them. Assay used: immunoSEQ multiplex PCR; TCRdb lists only in-frame clones, some missing. Here the sample spans tens of thousands of clones, about 88% being singletons. This clone was seen only once. Specimen: peripheral blood, collected on day 0 of AZD1222 vaccination. The chain couples TRBV15 to TRBJ2-1; D possibly corresponds to TRBD2 (5 bases). This clonotype was sampled from an adult in good health. CDR3: CATSSLRAGEQFF. CDR3 DNA sequence: TGTGCCACCAGCAGTTTACGGGCGGGTGAGCAGTTCTTC.